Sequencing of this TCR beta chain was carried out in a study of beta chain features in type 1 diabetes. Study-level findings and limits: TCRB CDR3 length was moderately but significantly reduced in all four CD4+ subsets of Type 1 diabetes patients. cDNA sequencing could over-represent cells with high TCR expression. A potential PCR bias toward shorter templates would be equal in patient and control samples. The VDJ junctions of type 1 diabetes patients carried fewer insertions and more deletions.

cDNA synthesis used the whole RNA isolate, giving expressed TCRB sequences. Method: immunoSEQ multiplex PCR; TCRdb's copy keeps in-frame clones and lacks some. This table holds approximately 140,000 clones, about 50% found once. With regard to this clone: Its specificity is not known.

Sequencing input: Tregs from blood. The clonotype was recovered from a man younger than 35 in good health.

The CDR3 loop reads CASSLRGTYGYTF. The CDR3 DNA follows: TGTGCCAGCAGCTTAAGGGGTACCTATGGCTACACCTTC. The V call is TRBV7-8, the J call TRBJ1-2; a weak D match, TRBD1 (5 bases). The CDR3 consists of 13 residues. The germline V and J ends were trimmed by 2 bases and 4 bases, with 8 bases remaining between them. Germline-derived CDR1 and CDR2 are SGHVS and FQNEAQ.